These T cell receptor beta chains were read from a single sample in a study of cytomegalovirus exposure and HLA in healthy donors. Method: immunoSEQ multiplex PCR; TCRdb's copy keeps in-frame clones and lacks some. The profile shows approximately 120,000 clones, under 85% of them singletons. Sequencing was done on a sample of PBMCs. The receptors come from a woman aged 50 to 65 in good health and CMV-seropositive. The CDR3 runs from the conserved cysteine through the conserved F or W. D genes are given only for firm matches. Size is stated for part of the rows, as once, few or many counts, or as a class when the clone is expanded.

.,TRBJ2-3,.,TRBV5-1,TGCGCCAGCAGCAAGGGCCCCCACAGCGGTAGCACAGATACGCAGTATTTT,CASSKGPHSGSTDTQYF
.,TRBJ2-7,TRBD1,TRBV7-8,TGTGCCAGCAGCTCAACTTCCGGGACAGGGGAGCAGTACTTC,CASSSTSGTGEQYF
.,TRBJ1-4,.,TRBV30,TGTGCCTGGAGTTCAGGGGCTCCTGCAACTAATGAAAAACTGTTTTTT,CAWSSGAPATNEKLFF
few,TRBJ2-5,.,TRBV7-2,TGTGCCAGCAGCCTCAAGGGGGTTCAAGAGACCCAGTACTTC,CASSLKGVQETQYF
few,TRBJ1-3,.,TRBV6-1,TGTGCCAGCAGTGAAGTAGCAGCCGTATCCTCTGGAAACACCATATATTTT,CASSEVAAVSSGNTIYF
.,TRBJ2-7,.,TRBV28,TGTGCCAGCAGTTTCCCCGGACAGAGCTACGAGCAGTACTTC,CASSFPGQSYEQYF
.,TRBJ1-2,.,TRBV10-3,TGTGCCATCTCGACAGAGCCCAACTATGGCTACACCTTC,CAISTEPNYGYTF
.,TRBJ2-3,.,TRBV6-1,TGTGCCAGCATCGACAGAAGCACAGATACGCAGTATTTT,CASIDRSTDTQYF
.,TRBJ1-5,.,TRBV19,TGTGCCAGTAGTGGTTGGAGGTATAGCAATCAGCCCCAGCATTTT,CASSGWRYSNQPQHF
.,TRBJ1-6,.,TRBV5-5,TGTGCCAGCAGCCCCCTAGGGGATACCTATAATTCACCCCTCCACTTT,CASSPLGDTYNSPLHF
.,TRBJ2-1,.,TRBV28,TGTGCCAGCACAGGCTCCTACAATGAGCAGTTCTTC,CASTGSYNEQFF
.,TRBJ1-5,.,TRBV7-6,TGTGCCAGCAGCTTAAGCAGGGGCCAGCCCCAGCATTTT,CASSLSRGQPQHF
few,TRBJ1-2,.,TRBV4-1,TGCGCCAGCAGCCAGGCCAATAACGGGGGGTACGGCTACACCTTC,CASSQANNGGYGYTF
.,TRBJ2-7,.,TRBV6-5,TGCGCCAGCAGAGAGACTACCTCCGAGCAGTACTTC,CASRETTSEQYF
.,TRBJ2-1,TRBD1,TRBV27,TGTGCCAGCAGTTCCAGGGGGTTGGACAATGAGCAGTTCTTC,CASSSRGLDNEQFF
.,TRBJ2-3,TRBD2,TRBV2,TGTGCCACGAGACTAGCGAGAGATACGCAGTATTTT,CATRLARDTQYF
.,TRBJ2-3,.,TRBV9,TGTGCCAGCAGCGACGGGGGGCACACAGATACGCAGTATTTT,CASSDGGHTDTQYF
.,TRBJ1-5,TRBD1,TRBV28,TGTGCCAGCAGTTTATCGGGACAGGAGCATTTT,CASSLSGQEHF
.,TRBJ2-1,.,TRBV19,TGTGCCAGTAGTATCCGGACGGTGGGAGGTAATGAGCAGTTCTTC,CASSIRTVGGNEQFF
.,TRBJ2-7,.,TRBV11-2,TGTGCCAGCAGCTTCCCGACACGTTCCTACGAGCAGTACTTC,CASSFPTRSYEQYF
.,TRBJ1-6,.,TRBV4-1,TGCGCCAGCAGCCTAGACACTTTCGATTCACCCCTCCACTTT,CASSLDTFDSPLHF
.,TRBJ1-2,TRBD1,TRBV7-2,TGTGCCAGCAGCTTATCGGGACAGGGGATCTTCGGCTACACCTTC,CASSLSGQGIFGYTF
.,TRBJ2-5,TRBD1,TRBV7-6,TGTGCCAGCAGCTCGGGACAGGTTATCCCGGAGACCCAGTACTTC,CASSSGQVIPETQYF
.,TRBJ1-2,TRBD1,TRBV6-1,TGTGCCAGCAAACCCGGGACAGCCCTAGGCTACACCTTC,CASKPGTALGYTF
.,TRBJ1-2,TRBD1,TRBV6-5,TGTGCCAGCAGCTCGGGACAGGGATATGGCTACACCTTC,CASSSGQGYGYTF
.,TRBJ1-5,TRBD1,TRBV6-1,TGTGCCAGCAGTGCCCCCGGGACAGGGGCTTATAGCAATCAGCCCCAGCATTTT,CASSAPGTGAYSNQPQHF